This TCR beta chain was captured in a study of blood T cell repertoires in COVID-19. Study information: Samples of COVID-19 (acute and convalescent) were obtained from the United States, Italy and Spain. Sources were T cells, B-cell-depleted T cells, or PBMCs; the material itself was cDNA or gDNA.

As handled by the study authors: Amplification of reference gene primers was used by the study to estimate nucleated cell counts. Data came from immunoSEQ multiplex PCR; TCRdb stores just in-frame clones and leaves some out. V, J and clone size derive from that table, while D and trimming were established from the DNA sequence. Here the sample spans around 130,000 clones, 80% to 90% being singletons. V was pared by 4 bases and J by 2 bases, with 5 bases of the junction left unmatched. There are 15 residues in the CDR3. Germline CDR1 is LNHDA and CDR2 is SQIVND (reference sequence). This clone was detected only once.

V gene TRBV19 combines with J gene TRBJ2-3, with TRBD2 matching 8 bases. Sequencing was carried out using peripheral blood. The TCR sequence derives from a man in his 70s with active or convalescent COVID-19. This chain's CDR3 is CASSTLTSATDTQYF. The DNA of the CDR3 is TGTGCCAGTAGTACGTTGACTAGCGCCACAGATACGCAGTATTTT.